Presented here are 2 T cell receptor beta chains from one specimen sequenced in a study of blood T cell repertoires in COVID-19. TCRdb's table, derived via immunoSEQ multiplex PCR, lists solely in-frame clones and lacks some. This sample has about 120,000 clones, with 70% to 90% found just once. The sequenced sample consisted of peripheral blood. Every receptor here comes from a middle-aged man with acute or convalescent COVID-19.

V is TRBV5-8 and J is TRBJ2-5; D is perhaps TRBD1 (7 bases). Germline loops: CDR1 SGHTS, CDR2 YDEGEE. Between the trimmed V and J ends, which lost 5 bases and 4 bases, there was a span of 24 bases. CDR3 length equals 17 residues. CDR3 DNA: TGTGCCAGCAGTCCTTGGGCGGGGATCGAGGGGGCAGAGACCCAGTACTTC. Translation gives CASSPWAGIEGAETQYF.

The gene calls are TRBV9 and TRBJ2-1, with a weak D call TRBD2 (5 bases). This CDR3 is built from 18 residues. Germline CDR1 reads SGDLS; CDR2 reads YYNGEE. With 4 bases removed from V and 4 bases from J, the gap between germline ends came to 24 bases. The CDR3 reads CASSSSISGETMYNEQFF. DNA of the CDR3: TGTGCCAGCAGCTCCTCCATTTCCGGGGAAACTATGTACAATGAGCAGTTCTTC.